The 2 T cell receptor beta chains below all came from one sample that was sequenced in a study of blood T cell repertoires in COVID-19 (dated by TCRdb to the early 2020s). Library preparation used the immunoSEQ multiplex PCR assay. Imported from immuneACCESS, the table was reduced by TCRdb to in-frame sequences with V and J called. These copies leave out some clones; in studies compared against another copy, an unresolved V gene accounts for under half, and the cause of the remainder is not known. The sample table contains around 140,000 clones; only one count was recorded for 75% to 90% of them. Roughly a sixth of the sample is in the top ten clones. Sequenced input: peripheral blood. Receptors originate from a man aged 50 to 60 with active or convalescent COVID-19.

The chain is built from TRBV4-3 and TRBJ2-2; D may be TRBD2 (5 bases). V was shortened by 0 bases and J by 1 base, with 15 bases between the two germline ends. This CDR3 spans 18 amino acids. Germline V gene sequence: CDR1 LGHNA, CDR2 YSLEER. CDR3 coding DNA: TGCGCCAGCAGCCAAGATCTGGTGAGCGGAGTGAACACCGGGGAGCTGTTTTTT. This translates into CASSQDLVSGVNTGELFF.

The V call is TRBV2, the J call TRBJ2-1; 11 nucleotides match TRBD2. This CDR3 is 15 amino acids long. J lost 7 bases, V lost 4 bases, and 6 bases had no gene match. The germline CDR1 and CDR2 sequences are SNHLY and FYNNEI. CDR3 nucleotides: TGTGCCAGCAGTGTGACTAGCGGGACTGAAAATGAGCAGTTCTTC. This gives the protein CASSVTSGTENEQFF. Based on the CDR3 plus reference TRBV2 and TRBJ2-1, the full variable domain is EPEVTQTPSHQVTQMGQEVILRCVPISNHLYFYWYRQILGQKVEFLVSFYNNEISEKSEIFDDQFSVERPDGSNFTLKIRSTKLEDSAMYFCASSVTSGTENEQFFGPGTRLTVL.